This T cell receptor (beta chain) was sequenced in a study of blood T cell dynamics during melanoma immunotherapy (dated by TCRdb to between 2020 and 2021). In terms of the full investigation: Patients with metastatic melanoma were treated with first-line pembrolizumab or nivolumab plus ipilimumab as standard of care in the United Kingdom. The training cohort was made up of consecutive patients, while a further independent group of patients from the same centre was pooled to form an external validation set. To find early correlates of response, the study profiled the peripheral T cell receptor repertoires of patients with metastatic melanoma both before and after one cycle of checkpoint inhibitor therapy.

For every bulk PBMC sample, a fixed 350 ng of DNA was loaded. Following the manufacturer instructions, the immunoSEQ TCRb Assay kit was used to amplify TCR beta CDR3 sequences from genomic DNA. The KAPA Library Quantification Kit for Illumina platforms was used to quantify pooled libraries by qPCR. Pooled libraries were clustered at roughly 0.55-1.2 pM and sequenced on an Illumina NextSeq 500. Per the authors' processing: Analysis of the TCR data relied on immunoSEQ ANALYZER and the R LymphoSeq package. A rearrangement efficiency score was calculated as productive divided by the sum of productive and non-productive CDR3 sequences. Within each patient, timepoints were compared pairwise for clonality, measured with the Gini coefficient, and for diversity, measured with the Renyi index at alpha=1. Clonal relatedness, based on an edit distance of 3, and repertoire similarity, based on the Bhattacharyya coefficient, were both computed in LymphoSeq. To classify response, a linear discriminant analysis based on week-3 changes in clonality and diversity was built with the R MASS and caret packages. Here the immuneACCESS table is served through TCRdb, limited to in-frame sequences with V and J called. Missing clones are a known gap in these copies; in checked studies unresolved V genes cover under half, and the rest lacks a known reason. That table supplies the V and J calls and clone size; D and trimming were determined from the DNA. The table for this sample lists under 7,500 clones; 80% to 90% of them were counted only once. The biggest ten clones account for 1.5% to 2% of the sample.

The CDR3 covers 18 residues, taking in both the cysteine and the phenylalanine. Just the 54-base CDR3 DNA is kept, in frame starting at base 1. V has 5 bases trimmed and J has 5 bases trimmed; junction bases matching no gene number 17. Via the germline V gene, CDR1 is SGHTA and CDR2 FQGNSA. The paper's findings and limits, for the study overall: The study could not determine whether the T cell clones driving repertoire changes were melanoma-specific or reflected general immune activation. Patients who later achieved disease control showed a bifurcated PBMC repertoire reorganization at W3, with increased clonality or increased diversity, unlike progressors. The relatively small sample size was acknowledged as a potential limitation on generalization of the results.

Taken with the paper, the label for time point translates to: pre-treatment baseline. Blood samples were collected before treatment (T0) and at week 3 (W3), after the first cycle of checkpoint blockade. Except for two patients with rapid clinical progression, response was assessed 12 weeks after the first infusion by RECIST 1.1; disease control meant complete response, partial response or stable disease. Patients were excluded for prior systemic cancer treatment, concomitant immunosuppressant therapy or synchronous other active malignancies. To track both circulating cells and T cell turnover, TCR beta was sequenced from bulk PBMC as well as from plasma cell-free DNA. Lymphoprep and SepMate tubes were used to isolate PBMC from blood, and red cell lysis was then performed. QIAamp DNA Blood Mini kits were used to extract DNA from PBMC and sorted T cell subsets. Worth noting for this clone: Its antigen remains unidentified. No qualities accompany the bases; no much larger clone lies one base away.

Sequencing was performed on blood, taken from a patient treated with checkpoint blockade. The sequence was collected from a human donor with melanoma. The receptor chain draws on TRBV7-2 and TRBJ2-2; 7 central bases correspond to TRBD1. In nucleotides, the sequence is TGTGCCAGCAGCCCCTTCTCTTTTCGACAGGGATGGACCGGGGAGCTGTTTTTT. Translated, it gives CASSPFSFRQGWTGELFF.